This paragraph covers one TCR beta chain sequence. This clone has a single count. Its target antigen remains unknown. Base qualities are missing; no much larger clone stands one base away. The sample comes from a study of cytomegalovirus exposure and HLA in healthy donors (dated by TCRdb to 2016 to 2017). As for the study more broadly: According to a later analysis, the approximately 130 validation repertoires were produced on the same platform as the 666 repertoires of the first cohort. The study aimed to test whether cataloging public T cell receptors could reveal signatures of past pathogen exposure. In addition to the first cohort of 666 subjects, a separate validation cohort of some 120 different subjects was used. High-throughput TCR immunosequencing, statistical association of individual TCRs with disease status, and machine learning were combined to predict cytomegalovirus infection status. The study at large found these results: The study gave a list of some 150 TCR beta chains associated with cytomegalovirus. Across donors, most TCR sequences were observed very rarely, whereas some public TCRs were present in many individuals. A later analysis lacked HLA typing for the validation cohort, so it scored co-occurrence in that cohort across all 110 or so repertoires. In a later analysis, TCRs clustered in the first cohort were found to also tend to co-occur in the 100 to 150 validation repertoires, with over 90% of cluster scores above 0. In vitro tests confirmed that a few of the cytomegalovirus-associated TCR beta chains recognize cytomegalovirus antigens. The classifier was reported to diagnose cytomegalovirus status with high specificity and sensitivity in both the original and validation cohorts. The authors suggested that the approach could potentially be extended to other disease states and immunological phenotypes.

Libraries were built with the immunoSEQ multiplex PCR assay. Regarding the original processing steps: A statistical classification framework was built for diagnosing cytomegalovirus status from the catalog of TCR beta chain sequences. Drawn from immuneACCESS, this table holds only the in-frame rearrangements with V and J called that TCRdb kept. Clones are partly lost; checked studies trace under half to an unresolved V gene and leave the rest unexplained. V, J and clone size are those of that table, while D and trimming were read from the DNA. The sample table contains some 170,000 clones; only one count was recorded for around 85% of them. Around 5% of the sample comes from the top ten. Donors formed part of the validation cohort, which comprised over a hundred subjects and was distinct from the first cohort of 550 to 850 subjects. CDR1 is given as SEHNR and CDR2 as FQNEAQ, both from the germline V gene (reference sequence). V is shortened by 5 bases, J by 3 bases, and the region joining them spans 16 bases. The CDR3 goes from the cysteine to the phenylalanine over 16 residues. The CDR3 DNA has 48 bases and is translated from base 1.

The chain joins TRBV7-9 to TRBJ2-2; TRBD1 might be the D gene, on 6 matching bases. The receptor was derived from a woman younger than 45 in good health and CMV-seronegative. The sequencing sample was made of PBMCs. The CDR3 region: CASSDTQGGDTGELFF. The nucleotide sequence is TGTGCCAGCAGCGACACACAGGGTGGCGACACCGGGGAGCTGTTTTTT. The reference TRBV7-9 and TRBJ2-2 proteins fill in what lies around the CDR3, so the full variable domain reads DTGVSQNPRHKITKRGQNVTFRCDPISEHNRLYWYRQTLGQGPEFLTYFQNEAQLEKSRLLSDRFSAERPKGSFSTLEIQRTEQGDSAMYLCASSDTQGGDTGELFFGEGSRLTVL.